The 7 T cell receptor beta chains given below trace back to one sample, sequenced in a study of T cells in Graves' hyperthyroidism and ophthalmopathy (dated by TCRdb to about 2019). The library was generated by multiplex PCR. This sample was sequenced with an Illumina HiSeq 2000. TCR beta CDR3 regions were amplified from RNA transcripts. The TCR CDR3 was subjected to a first round of RT-PCR using the HTBI primer set and the Qiagen OneStep RT-PCR kit. TCRdb took the public reads, trimmed them with fastp at Q25, ran MiXCR for clone calling and kept in-frame beta chains. Identical CDR3 protein sequences are pooled into one entry, listed with their most common genes and DNA. The sample table contains hundreds of thousands of distinct CDR3 sequences; only one count was recorded for approximately 14% of them. The leading ten clones occupy approximately 12% of the sample. The specimen was blood. Receptors originate from a woman between 50 and 59 years old with Graves' ophthalmopathy.

This clonotype has ten or more counts. This sequence joins TRBV6-2 or TRBV6-3 and TRBJ1-5; D is unresolved. The V gene's germline CDR1 is MNHEY and CDR2 SVGEGT. This CDR3 region has 14 residues. V was clipped by 4 bases and J by 6 bases, with 13 bases between them. The CDR3 bases are TGTGCCAGCAGTTTATCTGTCCGAAGTCAGCCCCAGCATTTT. Translating gives CASSLSVRSQPQHF.

V gene TRBV5-6 combines with J gene TRBJ2-1; 10 bases fit TRBD2. CDR1 and CDR2 from the germline V gene are SGHDT and YYEEEE. Trimming cost V 1 base and J 3 bases; bases outside gene matches: 16. CDR3 length: 20 residues. The CDR3 protein is CASSLWSGSGRALNYNEQFF. CDR3 sequence (DNA): TGTGCCAGCAGCTTGTGGTCGGGGAGCGGGAGGGCTCTTAACTACAATGAGCAGTTCTTC.

This chain connects TRBV2 to TRBJ1-6; tentative D call: TRBD1 (5 bases). CDR1 is SNHLY and CDR2 is FYNNEI in the germline V gene. The CDR3 runs 12 residues. V was clipped by 7 bases and J by 10 bases, with 11 bases between them. The CDR3 DNA follows: TGTGCCAGCACTCGGGACCAGTCACCCCTCCACTTT. Translation gives CASTRDQSPLHF. The whole variable domain, filled in from reference TRBV2 and TRBJ1-6, reads EPEVTQTPSHQVTQMGQEVILRCVPISNHLYFYWYRQILGQKVEFLVSFYNNEISEKSEIFDDQFSVERPDGSNFTLKIRSTKLEDSAMYFCASTRDQSPLHFGNGTRLTVT.

This clonotype was recorded a few times. The gene calls are TRBV28 and TRBJ2-1; 7 bases are a match to TRBD1. The germline V gene has CDR1 MDHEN and CDR2 SYDVKM. The CDR3 totals 14 residues. The trim removed 3 bases at V and 8 bases at J, leaving 7 bases unmatched. In DNA, the CDR3 is TGTGCCAGCAGTTTTGGTGACAGGGTGGATGAGCAGTTCTTC. Translated: CASSFGDRVDEQFF.

This clonotype was recorded many times. The chain joins TRBV28 to TRBJ2-1, with 7 bases that match TRBD2. Germline lookup yields CDR1 MDHEN and CDR2 SYDVKM. Trimming at V came to 5 bases and at J to 5 bases, leaving 15 bases not matched to a gene. This CDR3 is built from 17 residues. DNA of the CDR3: TGTGCCAGCAGTCCACACCTCCCGGGACTACCAGACAATGAGCAGTTCTTC. Translating gives CASSPHLPGLPDNEQFF.

In DNA, the CDR3 is TGTGCCAGCAGTTCAACTAGCGGGGCTCTAGATACGCAGTATTTT. Translating it yields CASSSTSGALDTQYF. The J gene is TRBJ2-3, the V gene TRBV2, with TRBD2 matching over 10 bases. The CDR3 is made up of 15 amino acids. Germline V gene lookup returns CDR1 SNHLY and CDR2 FYNNEI. Germline trimming cut 5 bases from V and 5 bases from J; bases unmatched to any gene: 7.

This clonotype was picked up many times. J is TRBJ1-1 and V is TRBV12-3 or TRBV12-4; the D gene is possibly TRBD1 (6 bases). The CDR3 is 13 amino acids. Trimming left V 6 bases short and J 7 bases short, with 15 bases between. CDR3 DNA: TGTGCCAGCAGCTCGCCAGGGGCGATTGAAGCTTTCTTT. It is translated as CASSSPGAIEAFF.